These T cell receptor beta chains were read from a single sample in a study of cytomegalovirus exposure and HLA in healthy donors. Method: immunoSEQ multiplex PCR; TCRdb's copy keeps in-frame clones and lacks some. The table records over 110,000 clones, over 70% of them present only once. The material sequenced was PBMCs. All receptors come from a man aged 35 to 55 in good health and CMV-seronegative. The conserved cysteine and the conserved F or W are not part of the CDR3 here. Each record gives: V gene, CDR3 protein.

V gene: TRBV23-1; CDR3 protein: ASQQLVEQGDRETQY
V gene: TRBV14; CDR3 protein: ASSQDQALNTEAF
V gene: TRBV5-1; CDR3 protein: ASSLLPQGANEQY
V gene: TRBV4-3; CDR3 protein: ASSQDWGQGVFNYNEQF
V gene: TRBV4-3; CDR3 protein: ASSQGFTGGGFMGYT
V gene: TRBV15; CDR3 protein: ATSRDRGGRELF
V gene: TRBV6-5; CDR3 protein: ASSYLEGDYGYT
V gene: TRBV4-3; CDR3 protein: ASSQGEGGANTEAF
V gene: TRBV13; CDR3 protein: ASSSWDLNLYEQY
V gene: TRBV5-8; CDR3 protein: ASSLAGGNSPLH
V gene: TRBV6-1; CDR3 protein: ASSETTGGADTQY
V gene: TRBV28; CDR3 protein: ASSSSGGSTDTQY
V gene: TRBV5-1; CDR3 protein: ASSEGQAFYEQY
V gene: TRBV7-8; CDR3 protein: ASSLVLLAGYTGELF
V gene: TRBV28; CDR3 protein: ASSLLARPSEQY
V gene: TRBV7-8; CDR3 protein: ASSLALGSEQY
V gene: TRBV5-1; CDR3 protein: ASSLVQNSPLH
V gene: TRBV6-5; CDR3 protein: ASSPGSASPLH
V gene: TRBV7-2; CDR3 protein: ASSFSQGGYEQY
V gene: TRBV19; CDR3 protein: ASSPKGSGTLNTEAF
V gene: TRBV28; CDR3 protein: ASSLFGGTEAF
V gene: TRBV28; CDR3 protein: ASSSGTGLVLDGYT
V gene: TRBV6-5; CDR3 protein: ASSYSSTYGYT
V gene: TRBV4-1; CDR3 protein: ASSSAEETQY
V gene: TRBV2; CDR3 protein: ASREFVPNEKLF
V gene: TRBV5-1; CDR3 protein: ASSPTGMNTEAF
V gene: TRBV12-5; CDR3 protein: ASGFVFYEQY